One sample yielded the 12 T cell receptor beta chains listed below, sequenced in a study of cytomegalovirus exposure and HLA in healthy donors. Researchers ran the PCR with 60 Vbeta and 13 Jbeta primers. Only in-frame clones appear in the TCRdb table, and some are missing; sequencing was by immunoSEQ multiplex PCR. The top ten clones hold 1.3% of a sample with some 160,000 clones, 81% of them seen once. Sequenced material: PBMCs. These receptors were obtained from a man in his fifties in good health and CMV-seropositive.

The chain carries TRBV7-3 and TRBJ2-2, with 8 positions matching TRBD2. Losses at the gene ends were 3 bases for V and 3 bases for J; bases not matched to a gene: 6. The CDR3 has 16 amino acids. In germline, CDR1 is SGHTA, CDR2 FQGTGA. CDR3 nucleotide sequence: TGTGCCAGCAGCTTGAGTTCTAGCGGGTACACCGGGGAGCTGTTTTTT. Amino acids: CASSLSSSGYTGELFF.

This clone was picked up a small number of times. The CDR3 coding sequence is TGTGCCAGCACCCGGCCAGGGAGCACAGATACGCAGTATTTT. The encoded protein is CASTRPGSTDTQYF. J is TRBJ2-3 and V is TRBV7-9, with D possibly TRBD1 on 5 matching bases. The CDR3 contains 14 residues. Germline V CDR1 and CDR2: SEHNR, FQNEAQ (reference sequence). Deletions cut 7 bases from V and 0 bases from J, with 11 bases between.

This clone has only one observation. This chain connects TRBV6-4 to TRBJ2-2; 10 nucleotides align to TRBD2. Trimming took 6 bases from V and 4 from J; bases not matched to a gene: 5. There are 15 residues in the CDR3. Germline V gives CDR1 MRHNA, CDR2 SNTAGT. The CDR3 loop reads CASSTGTSVTGELFF. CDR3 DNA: TGTGCCAGCAGCACCGGGACTAGCGTCACCGGGGAGCTGTTTTTT.

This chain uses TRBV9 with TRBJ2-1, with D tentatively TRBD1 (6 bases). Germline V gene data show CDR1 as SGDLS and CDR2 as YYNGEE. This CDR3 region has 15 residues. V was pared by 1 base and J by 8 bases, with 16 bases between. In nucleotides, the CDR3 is TGTGCCAGCAGCGTACGGGAACAGGGAACCGATGAGCAGTTCTTC. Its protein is CASSVREQGTDEQFF.

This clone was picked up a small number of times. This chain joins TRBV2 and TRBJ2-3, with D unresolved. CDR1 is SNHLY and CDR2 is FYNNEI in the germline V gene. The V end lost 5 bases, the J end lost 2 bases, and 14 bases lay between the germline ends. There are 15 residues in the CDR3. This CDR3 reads CASSPSSVNTDTQYF. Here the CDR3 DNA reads TGTGCCAGCAGTCCCAGCAGCGTGAACACAGATACGCAGTATTTT.

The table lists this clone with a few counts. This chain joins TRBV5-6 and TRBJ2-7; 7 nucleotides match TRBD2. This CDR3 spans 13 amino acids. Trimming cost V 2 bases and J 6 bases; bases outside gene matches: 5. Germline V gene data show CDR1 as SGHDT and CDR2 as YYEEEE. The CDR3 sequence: CASSFGGGREQYF. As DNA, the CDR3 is TGTGCCAGCAGCTTCGGCGGGGGACGCGAGCAGTACTTC.

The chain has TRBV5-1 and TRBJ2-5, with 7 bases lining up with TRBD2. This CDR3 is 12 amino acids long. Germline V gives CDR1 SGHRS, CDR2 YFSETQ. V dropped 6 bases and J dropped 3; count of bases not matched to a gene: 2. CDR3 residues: CASKAGKETQYF. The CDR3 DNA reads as TGCGCCAGCAAAGCGGGGAAAGAGACCCAGTACTTC.

The CDR3 bases are TGTGCCAGCAGCCCGAGCGGGGGAAGTTACAATGAGCAGTTCTTC. It encodes CASSPSGGSYNEQFF. The gene calls are TRBV7-8 and TRBJ2-1; 8 nucleotides line up with TRBD2. Germline CDR1 SGHVS, CDR2 FQNEAQ. The CDR3 contains 15 residues. The junction had 7 bases not matched to a gene; V was cut back by 5 bases and J by 4 bases. The full variable domain, with the rest looked up from reference TRBV7-8 and TRBJ2-1, is GAGVSQSPRYKVAKRGQDVALRCDPISGHVSLFWYQQALGQGPEFLTYFQNEAQLDKSGLPSDRFFAERPEGSVSTLKIQRTQQEDSAVYLCASSPSGGSYNEQFFGPGTRLTVL.

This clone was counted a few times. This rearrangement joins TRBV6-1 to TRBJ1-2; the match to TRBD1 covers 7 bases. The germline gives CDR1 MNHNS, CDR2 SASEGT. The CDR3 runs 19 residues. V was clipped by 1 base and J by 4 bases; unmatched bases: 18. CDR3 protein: CASSEVPGTAKGLFYGYTF. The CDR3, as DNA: TGTGCCAGCAGTGAAGTCCCAGGGACAGCAAAGGGGCTTTTCTATGGCTACACCTTC.

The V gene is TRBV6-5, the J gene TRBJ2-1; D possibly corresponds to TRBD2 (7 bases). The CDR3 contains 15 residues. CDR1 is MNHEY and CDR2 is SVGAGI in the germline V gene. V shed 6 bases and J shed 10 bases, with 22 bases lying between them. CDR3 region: CASRLVPQGRGEQFF. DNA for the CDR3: TGTGCCAGCAGACTCGTCCCCCAGGGGAGGGGGGAGCAGTTCTTC.

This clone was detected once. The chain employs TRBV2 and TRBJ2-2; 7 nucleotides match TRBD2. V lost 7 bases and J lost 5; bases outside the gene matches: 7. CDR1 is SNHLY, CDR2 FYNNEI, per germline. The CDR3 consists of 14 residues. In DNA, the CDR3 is TGTGCCAGCACTAGTACTAGCGTTACCGGGGAGCTGTTTTTT. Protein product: CASTSTSVTGELFF.

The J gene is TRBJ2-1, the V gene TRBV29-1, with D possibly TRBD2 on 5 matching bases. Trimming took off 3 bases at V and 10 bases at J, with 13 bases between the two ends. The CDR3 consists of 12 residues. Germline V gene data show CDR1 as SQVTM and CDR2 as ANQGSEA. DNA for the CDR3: TGCAGCGTTGAGTCCGGGGTAGGAGAGCAGTTCTTC. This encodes CSVESGVGEQFF.